Below, 13 T cell receptor beta chains from the same sample are listed, as sequenced in a study of shared clonotypes between healthy human individuals. TCRdb's table, derived via immunoSEQ multiplex PCR, lists solely in-frame clones and lacks some. The sample consists of about 2.1 million clones, around 93% of them appearing once. Terminally differentiated effector memory CD45RA+ cells were excluded from the naive CD8 cells, which were CD45RO-negative and positively selected for CCR7. Sequencing was carried out using naive CD8+ T cells from PBMCs. These receptors were taken from a man aged 18 to 29 in good health. Some clones in this sample may be carry-over from other donors' samples.

Details on this clone: The identical CDR3 is also encoded by other nucleotide sequences in the sample. The chain joins TRBV15 to TRBJ1-5, with unresolved D. The CDR3 has 13 amino acids. The ends were cut back, 1 base at V and 4 bases at J, with 5 bases in the middle. Germline V gene sequence: CDR1 LNHNV, CDR2 YYDKDF (reference sequence). The CDR3, as DNA: TGTGCCACCAGCAGAGTTGAGAATCAGCCCCAGCATTTT. Protein product: CATSRVENQPQHF.

V usage is TRBV11-2 and J usage is TRBJ2-3; 7 nucleotides agree with TRBD2. CDR1 and CDR2 (germline): SGHAT, FQNNGV. The CDR3 is made up of 17 amino acids. With V trimmed by 0 bases and J by 1 base, 7 bases remained unmatched. The CDR3 region has the DNA TGTGCCAGCAGCTTAGAACTAGCGCGCCGAGGCACAGATACGCAGTATTTT. Amino acids: CASSLELARRGTDTQYF.

The chain joins TRBV27 to TRBJ1-1, with D uncertain. CDR3 length equals 13 residues. Trimming pared 1 base from V and 7 bases from J, leaving 10 bases between. The germline V gene encodes CDR1 MNHEY and CDR2 SMNVEV (reference sequence). CDR3 sequence reads: CASSLYPMNEAFF. In DNA form, the CDR3 reads TGTGCCAGCAGTTTATACCCTATGAATGAAGCTTTCTTT.

This chain uses TRBV5-4 with TRBJ1-1; a possible D gene is TRBD1 (6 bases). Germline CDR1 SGHNT, CDR2 YYREEE (reference sequence). Trimming took off 3 bases at V and 0 bases at J, with 15 bases between the two ends. This CDR3 spans 16 amino acids. As DNA, the CDR3 is TGTGCCAGCAGCTACGAACCGGGGGCTATGAACACTGAAGCTTTCTTT. Its protein product is CASSYEPGAMNTEAFF.

As concerns this clone: The same CDR3 is also encoded by other DNA sequences in this sample. The chain recombines TRBV6-1 with TRBJ2-7; D gene uncertain. Germline V lookup: CDR1 MNHNS, CDR2 SASEGT. The CDR3 has 12 amino acids. V lost 1 base to trimming and J lost 3 bases, with 4 bases between them. CDR3 loop: CASSEGGYEQYF. CDR3 coding DNA: TGTGCCAGCAGTGAAGGAGGCTACGAGCAGTACTTC.

The J gene is TRBJ1-3, the V gene TRBV6-6; D uncertain. The CDR3 runs to 15 residues. Trimming pared 4 bases from V and 0 bases from J, leaving 10 bases between. The V gene's germline CDR1 is MNHNY and CDR2 SVGAGI (reference sequence). The CDR3 spells CASSWVGLSGNTIYF. The CDR3 region has the DNA TGTGCCAGCAGTTGGGTGGGCCTCTCTGGAAACACCATATATTTT.

The rearrangement links TRBV28 to TRBJ2-4; 10 bases are shared with TRBD2. With 5 bases clipped from V and 2 bases from J, the junction kept 9 bases outside the gene matches. The CDR3 consists of 17 residues. Germline values: CDR1 MDHEN, CDR2 SYDVKM. DNA of the CDR3: TGTGCCAGCAGTAGGAGCCTAGCGGGGGCCTCCAAAAACATTCAGTACTTC. Encoded protein: CASSRSLAGASKNIQYF.

This clone was picked up one time. The rearrangement links TRBV5-1 to TRBJ2-7; TRBD2 might be the D (5 bases). Germline V gene lookup returns CDR1 SGHRS and CDR2 YFSETQ. Trimming pared 4 bases from V and 0 bases from J, leaving 17 bases between. CDR3 length equals 16 residues. The CDR3 reads CASSPDEDYLSYEQYF. The CDR3 DNA is TGCGCCAGCAGCCCGGACGAAGACTACCTCTCCTACGAGCAGTACTTC.

The J gene is TRBJ1-1, the V gene TRBV11-1; 8 bases are a match to TRBD1. Germline V gene sequence: CDR1 SGHAT, CDR2 FQDESV (reference sequence). This CDR3 has 14 residues. V was clipped by 4 bases and J by 5 bases; unmatched bases: 6. The CDR3 sequence is CASSSGQGRTEAFF. The CDR3 DNA reads TGTGCCAGCAGCTCAGGACAGGGTCGAACTGAAGCTTTCTTT.

The genes are TRBV29-1 and TRBJ1-2; weak D call: TRBD1 (6 bases). Deletions cut 5 bases from V and 3 bases from J, with 10 bases between. Germline CDR1 SQVTM, CDR2 ANQGSEA. The CDR3 is made up of 12 amino acids. The CDR3 nucleotides read TGCAGCGTTCTGGGGGGGCACTATGGCTACACCTTC. It is translated as CSVLGGHYGYTF.

This clone appeared a single time. The chain recombines TRBV19 with TRBJ1-2; the D gene is possibly TRBD1 (6 bases). The germline gives CDR1 LNHDA, CDR2 SQIVND (reference sequence). V gave up 5 bases and J gave up 4 bases, with 11 bases separating them. The CDR3 has 13 residues. The CDR3 coding sequence is TGTGCCAGTAGTTTGGGGACAATCTATGGCTACACCTTC. Its protein is CASSLGTIYGYTF. Drawing the rest from reference TRBV19 and TRBJ1-2, the complete variable domain is DGGITQSPKYLFRKEGQNVTLSCEQNLNHDAMYWYRQDPGQGLRLIYYSQIVNDFQKGDIAEGYSVSREKKESFPLTVTSAQKNPTAFYLCASSLGTIYGYTFGSGTRLTVV.

The rearrangement joins TRBV6-5 to TRBJ2-5; D uncertain. CDR3 length: 12 amino acids. Germline V CDR1 and CDR2: MNHEY, SVGAGI. Trimming took off 7 bases at V and 6 bases at J, with 12 bases between the two ends. For the CDR3, the DNA is TGTGCCAGCAACCCCCCCGAACAGACCCAGTACTTC. Protein sequence: CASNPPEQTQYF.

V and J are TRBV15 and TRBJ2-6, with D possibly matching TRBD1 (6 bases). The CDR3 loop spans 16 amino acids. V gave up 3 bases and J gave up 4 bases, with 13 bases separating them. Germline loops: CDR1 LNHNV, CDR2 YYDKDF (reference sequence). CDR3 DNA: TGTGCCACCAGCAGCCGAACAGGGCTCGGGGCCAACGTCCTGACTTTC. The encoded protein is CATSSRTGLGANVLTF.